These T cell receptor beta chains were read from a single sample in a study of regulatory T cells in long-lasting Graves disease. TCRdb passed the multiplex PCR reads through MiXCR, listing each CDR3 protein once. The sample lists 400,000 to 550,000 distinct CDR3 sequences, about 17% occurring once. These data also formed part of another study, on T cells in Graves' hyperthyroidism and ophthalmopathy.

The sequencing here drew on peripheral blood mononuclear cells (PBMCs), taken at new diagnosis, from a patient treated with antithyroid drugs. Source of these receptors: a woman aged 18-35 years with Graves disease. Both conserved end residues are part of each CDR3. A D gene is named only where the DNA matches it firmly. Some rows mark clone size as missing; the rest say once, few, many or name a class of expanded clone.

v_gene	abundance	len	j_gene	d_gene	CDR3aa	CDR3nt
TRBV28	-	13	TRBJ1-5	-	CASSSGLIIPQHF	TGTGCCAGCAGTTCGGGACTTATTATTCCCCAGCATTTT
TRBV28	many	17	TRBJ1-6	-	CASSLHSGGGSNSPLHF	TGTGCCAGCAGTTTACACAGCGGGGGAGGGAGTAATTCACCCCTCCACTTT
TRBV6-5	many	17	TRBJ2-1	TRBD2	CASSYSGLAGPVGEQFF	TGTGCCAGCAGTTACTCGGGACTAGCGGGACCAGTTGGTGAGCAGTTCTTC
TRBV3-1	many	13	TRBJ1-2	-	CASSQDGGYGYTF	TGTGCCAGCAGCCAAGATGGGGGCTATGGCTACACCTTC
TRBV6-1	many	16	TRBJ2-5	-	CASSRTGTVYQETQYF	TGTGCCAGCAGTCGGACCGGGACCGTGTACCAAGAGACCCAGTACTTC
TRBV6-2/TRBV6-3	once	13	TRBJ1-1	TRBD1	CASSRQGLTEAFF	TGTGCCAGCAGTAGACAGGGACTCACTGAAGCTTTCTTT
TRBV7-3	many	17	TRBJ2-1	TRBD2	CASSLPTSGSISHEQFF	TGTGCCAGCAGCTTACCTACTAGCGGGAGCATTTCCCATGAGCAGTTCTTC
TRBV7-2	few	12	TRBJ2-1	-	CASSLQQNEQFF	TGTGCCAGCAGCTTACAGCAGAATGAGCAGTTCTTC
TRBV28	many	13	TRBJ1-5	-	CASSLQHPQPQHF	TGTGCCAGCAGTTTGCAGCACCCCCAGCCCCAGCATTTT
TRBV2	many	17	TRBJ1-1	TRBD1	CASSRGREGTGHTEAFF	TGTGCCAGCTCGAGGGGTCGTGAGGGGACAGGGCACACTGAAGCTTTCTTT
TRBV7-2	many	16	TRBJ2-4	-	CASSPATPGVKNIQYF	TGTGCCAGCAGCCCAGCTACCCCGGGTGTCAAAAACATTCAGTACTTC
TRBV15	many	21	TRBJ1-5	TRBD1	CATSRAYPGTGNSGGDQPQHF	TGTGCCACCAGCAGAGCCTACCCCGGGACAGGGAATTCCGGGGGCGATCAGCCCCAGCATTTT